This T cell receptor beta chain was found in a study of tumor-infiltrating lymphocytes in primary liver carcinoma. Study-wide context: The patient population consisted of men and women between 30 and 69 years of age. Notes on the study in general: Unsorted bulk samples meant CD4+ and CD8+ repertoires went uncompared.

A word on this clonotype: What it binds is not known. One junction end disagrees with the germline gene, perhaps due to a read error.

Starting material of 450 to 500 ng total RNA yielded TCR beta cDNA via a constant-region primer. It was through three nested multiplex PCR rounds of slightly modified ARM-PCR that TCR beta libraries arose. Each CDR3 protein is one row after TCRdb ran MiXCR on the multiplex PCR reads. The sample lists approximately 300,000 distinct CDR3 sequences; 65% were seen once. Germline DNA was also extracted, while the blood RNA originated from unsorted whole blood. These patients lived with chronic HBV infection and had never been treated. Presurgery, approximately 4.4 milliliters of peripheral blood were collected. The receptor was derived from a man aged 40-50 years with primary liver carcinoma and hepatitis B virus infection. Sequencing was carried out using peripheral blood.

Here the CDR3 reads CSVDDVSVELFF. In nucleotides, the CDR3 is TGCAGTGTTGATGACGTCTCCGTGGAGCTGTTTTTT. V usage is TRBV29-1 and J usage is TRBJ2-2; unclear D gene. The CDR3 length is 12 residues. CDR1 and CDR2 (germline): SQVTM, ANQGSEA.